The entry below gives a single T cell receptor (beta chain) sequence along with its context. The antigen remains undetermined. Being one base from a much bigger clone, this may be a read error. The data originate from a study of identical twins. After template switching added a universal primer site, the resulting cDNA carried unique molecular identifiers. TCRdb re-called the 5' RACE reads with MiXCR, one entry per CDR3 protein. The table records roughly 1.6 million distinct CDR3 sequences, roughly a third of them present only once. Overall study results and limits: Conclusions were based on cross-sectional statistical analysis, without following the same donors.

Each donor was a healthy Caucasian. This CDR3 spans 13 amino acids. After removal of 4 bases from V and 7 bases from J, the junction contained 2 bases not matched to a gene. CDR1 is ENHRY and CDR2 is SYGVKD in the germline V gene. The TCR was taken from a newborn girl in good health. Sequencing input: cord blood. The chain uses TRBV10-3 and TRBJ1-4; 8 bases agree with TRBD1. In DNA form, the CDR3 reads TGTGCCATCAGTGGGACAGGGATTGAAAAACTGTTTTTT. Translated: CAISGTGIEKLFF.